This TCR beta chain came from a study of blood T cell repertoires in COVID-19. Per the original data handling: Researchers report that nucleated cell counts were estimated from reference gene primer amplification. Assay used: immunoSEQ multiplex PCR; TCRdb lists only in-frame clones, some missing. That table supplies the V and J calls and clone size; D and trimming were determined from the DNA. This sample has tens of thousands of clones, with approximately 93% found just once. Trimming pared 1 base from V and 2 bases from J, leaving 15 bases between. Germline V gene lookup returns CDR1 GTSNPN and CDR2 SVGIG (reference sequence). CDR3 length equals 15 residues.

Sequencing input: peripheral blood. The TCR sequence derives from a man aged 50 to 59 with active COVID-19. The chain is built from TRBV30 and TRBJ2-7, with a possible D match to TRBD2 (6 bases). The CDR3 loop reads CAWSGRDSSAYEQYF. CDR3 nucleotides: TGTGCCTGGAGTGGCCGGGACTCCTCCGCCTACGAGCAGTACTTC.